Below, 13 T cell receptor beta chains from the same sample are listed, as sequenced in a study of technical replicates of blood from several donors. Here immunoSEQ multiplex PCR was the method, and the copy in TCRdb shows in-frame clones only, minus some. The repertoire includes roughly 80,000 clones, roughly nine tenths of them detected once, and around 0.26% sits in the top ten. The material sequenced was T cells isolated from PBMCs. The receptor set was obtained from a human donor in good health.

The V and J genes are TRBV5-4 and TRBJ2-2, with D possibly being TRBD2 (5 bases). Trimming removed 2 bases from V and 0 bases from J, with 17 bases in between. The CDR3 is 18 amino acids. Per the germline V gene, CDR1 is SGHNT and CDR2 is YYREEE (reference sequence). The CDR3 region is CASSFRRRRDPNTGELFF. The DNA of the CDR3 is TGTGCCAGCAGCTTTAGGCGGCGCCGGGATCCGAACACCGGGGAGCTGTTTTTT.

The gene calls are TRBV11-3 and TRBJ2-1; 11 bases match TRBD2. Trimming cost V 4 bases and J 6 bases; bases outside gene matches: 2. The CDR3 is 14 amino acids. Germline V gives CDR1 SGHNT, CDR2 YENEEA. Here the CDR3 reads CASSSGLAGNEQFF. DNA for the CDR3: TGTGCCAGCAGCTCCGGACTAGCGGGCAATGAGCAGTTCTTC.

J is TRBJ1-1 and V is TRBV5-1; D not certain. With 4 bases removed from V and 1 base from J, the gap between germline ends came to 11 bases. CDR3 length: 14 residues. The germline V gene encodes CDR1 SGHRS and CDR2 YFSETQ. The CDR3 sequence: CASSLEGRNTEAFF. CDR3 DNA: TGCGCCAGCAGCCTAGAGGGCAGGAACACTGAAGCTTTCTTT.

The rearrangement joins TRBV29-1 to TRBJ1-2; D is undetermined. Germline V gene data show CDR1 as SQVTM and CDR2 as ANQGSEA. The CDR3 length is 13 residues. Trimming took 1 base from V and 8 from J, leaving 14 bases between them. In DNA, the CDR3 is TGCAGCGTTGAAGCTCGTCGGACGGGAGGCTACACCTTC. Translation gives CSVEARRTGGYTF.

The chain has TRBV25-1 and TRBJ2-1, with 12 bases fitting TRBD2. The junction had 3 bases not matched to a gene; V was cut back by 6 bases and J by 15 bases. The germline V gene has CDR1 MGHDK and CDR2 SYGVNS. The CDR3 is made up of 11 amino acids. CDR3 in amino acids: CASSGLAGLFF. CDR3 DNA sequence: TGTGCCAGCAGCGGACTAGCGGGGTTGTTCTTC.

The rearrangement uses TRBV25-1 and TRBJ2-3, with D maybe TRBD2 (5 bases). This CDR3 is built from 14 residues. V was trimmed by 8 bases and J by 4 bases, leaving 16 bases between them. Germline V gives CDR1 MGHDK, CDR2 SYGVNS. CDR3 DNA sequence: TGTGCCAGCCAGAGGTCGGGGAACGCAGATACGCAGTATTTT. The encoded protein is CASQRSGNADTQYF. Full variable domain (outside the CDR3, taken from reference TRBV25-1 and TRBJ2-3): EADIYQTPRYLVIGTGKKITLECSQTMGHDKMYWYQQDPGMELHLIHYSYGVNSTEKGDLSSESTVSRIRTEHFPLTLESARPSHTSQYLCASQRSGNADTQYFGPGTRLTVL.

The chain has TRBV29-1 and TRBJ2-7, with D possibly TRBD1 on 7 matching bases. CDR1 is SQVTM and CDR2 is ANQGSEA in the germline V gene. This CDR3 has 13 amino acids. Trimming stripped 4 bases from V and 10 bases from J, with 20 bases between. The CDR3 protein is CSVGYNRGTEQYF. CDR3 in DNA: TGCAGCGTTGGATACAACCGCGGGACAGAACAGTACTTC.

V gene TRBV9 combines with J gene TRBJ2-2, with TRBD2 matching 10 bases. Germline lookup yields CDR1 SGDLS and CDR2 YYNGEE. V shed 4 bases and J 1 base; nucleotides not matched to a gene: 4. The CDR3 length is 16 residues. The CDR3 here is CASSNQRGGNTGELFF. The CDR3 coding sequence is TGTGCCAGCAGCAATCAGCGGGGGGGGAACACCGGGGAGCTGTTTTTT. The full variable domain, with the rest looked up from reference TRBV9 and TRBJ2-2, is DSGVTQTPKHLITATGQRVTLRCSPRSGDLSVYWYQQSLDQGLQFLIQYYNGEERAKGNILERFSAQQFPDLHSELNLSSLELGDSALYFCASSNQRGGNTGELFFGEGSRLTVL.

The chain employs TRBV2 and TRBJ2-5; 8 bases map to TRBD1. The CDR3 has 13 amino acids. Per the germline V gene, CDR1 is SNHLY and CDR2 is FYNNEI. The V segment lost 8 bases and the J segment 0 bases; nucleotides outside the gene matches: 2. The CDR3 is CASGTGHQETQYF. The CDR3 coding sequence is TGTGCCAGCGGGACAGGCCACCAAGAGACCCAGTACTTC.

The CDR3 bases are TGTGCCAGCAGCCAACGGTTCGGGGGGTACAATGAGCAGTTCTTC. As protein: CASSQRFGGYNEQFF. The chain carries TRBV4-2 and TRBJ2-1, with TRBD2 matching 7 bases. The CDR3 runs 15 residues. Germline V gives CDR1 LGHNA, CDR2 YNFKEQ. Germline trimming cut 2 bases from V and 4 bases from J; bases unmatched to any gene: 5.

This clone was found a few times. The chain links TRBV2 to TRBJ2-2, with a possible D match to TRBD2 (5 bases). V lost 6 bases to trimming and J lost 4 bases, with 21 bases between them. Germline CDR1 and CDR2: SNHLY and FYNNEI. The CDR3 length is 17 residues. The CDR3 spells CASSYTPVRGSTGELFF. CDR3 DNA: TGTGCCAGCAGCTATACGCCAGTTCGGGGTAGCACCGGGGAGCTGTTTTTT. The full variable domain, in which reference TRBV2 and TRBJ2-2 provide the parts outside the CDR3, is EPEVTQTPSHQVTQMGQEVILRCVPISNHLYFYWYRQILGQKVEFLVSFYNNEISEKSEIFDDQFSVERPDGSNFTLKIRSTKLEDSAMYFCASSYTPVRGSTGELFFGEGSRLTVL.

CDR3 loop: CASAEPRGNEQYF. DNA of the CDR3: TGTGCCAGCGCTGAACCGCGGGGGAACGAGCAGTACTTC. The V gene is TRBV7-2, the J gene TRBJ2-7, with 7 bases fitting TRBD2. With V trimmed by 8 bases and J by 5 bases, 9 bases remained unmatched. Per germline, CDR1 SGHTA and CDR2 FQGNSA. This CDR3 is built from 13 residues. Looking up the rest from reference TRBV7-2 and TRBJ2-7 gives the full variable domain: GAGVSQSPSNKVTEKGKDVELRCDPISGHTALYWYRQSLGQGLEFLIYFQGNSAPDKSGLPSDRFSAERTGGSVSTLTIQRTQQEDSAVYLCASAEPRGNEQYFGPGTRLTVT.

This clone was counted a single time. The chain joins TRBV10-3 to TRBJ2-1; a weak D match, TRBD2 (6 bases). The CDR3 sequence is 13 residues long. The germline CDR1 and CDR2 sequences are ENHRY and SYGVKD. V was trimmed by 5 bases and J by 8 bases, leaving 13 bases between them. The CDR3 here is CAISLGGRDEQFF. CDR3 DNA: TGTGCCATCAGTCTCGGGGGACGGGATGAGCAGTTCTTC.